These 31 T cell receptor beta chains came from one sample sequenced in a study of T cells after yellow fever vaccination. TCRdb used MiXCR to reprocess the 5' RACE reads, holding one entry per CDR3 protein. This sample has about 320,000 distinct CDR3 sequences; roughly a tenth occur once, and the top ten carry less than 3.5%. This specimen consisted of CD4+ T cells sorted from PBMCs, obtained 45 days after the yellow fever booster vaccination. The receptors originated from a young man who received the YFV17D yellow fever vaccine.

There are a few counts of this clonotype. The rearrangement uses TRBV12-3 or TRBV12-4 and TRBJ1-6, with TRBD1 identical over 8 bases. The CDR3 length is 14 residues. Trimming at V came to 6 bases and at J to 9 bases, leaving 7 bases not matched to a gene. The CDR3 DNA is TGTGCCAGCAGCATCGACAGGGGAGGTTCACCCCTCCACTTT. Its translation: CASSIDRGGSPLHF.

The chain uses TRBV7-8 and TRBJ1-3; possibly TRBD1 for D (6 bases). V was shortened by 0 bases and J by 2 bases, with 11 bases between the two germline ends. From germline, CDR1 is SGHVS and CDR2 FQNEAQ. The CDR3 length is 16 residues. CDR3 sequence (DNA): TGTGCCAGCAGCTTAGCGCCGCGGACAGCTGGAAACACCATATATTTT. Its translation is CASSLAPRTAGNTIYF.

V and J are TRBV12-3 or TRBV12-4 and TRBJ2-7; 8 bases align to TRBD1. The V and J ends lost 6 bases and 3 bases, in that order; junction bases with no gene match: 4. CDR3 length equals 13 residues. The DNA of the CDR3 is TGTGCCAGCAGGCGGACAGGGAGCTACGAGCAGTACTTC. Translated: CASRRTGSYEQYF.

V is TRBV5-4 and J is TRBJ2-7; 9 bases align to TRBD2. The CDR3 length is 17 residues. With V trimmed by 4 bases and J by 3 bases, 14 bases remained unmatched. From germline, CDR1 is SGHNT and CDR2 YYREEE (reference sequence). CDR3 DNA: TGTGCCAGCAGCCCGGGAAGGAGCGGGGGGACTCGCTACGAGCAGTACGTC. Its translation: CASSPGRSGGTRYEQYV.

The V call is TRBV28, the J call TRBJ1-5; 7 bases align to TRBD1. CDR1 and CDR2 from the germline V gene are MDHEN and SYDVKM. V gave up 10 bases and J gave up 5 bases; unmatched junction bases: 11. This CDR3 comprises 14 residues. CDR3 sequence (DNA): TGTGCCACTAGGGGGCACAGGGTCGATCAGCCCCAGCATTTT. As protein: CATRGHRVDQPQHF.

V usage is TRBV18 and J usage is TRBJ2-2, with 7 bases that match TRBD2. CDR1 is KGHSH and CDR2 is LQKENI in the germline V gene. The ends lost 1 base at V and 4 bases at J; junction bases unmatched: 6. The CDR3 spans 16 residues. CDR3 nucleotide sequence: TGTGCCAGCTCACCACAGCGGGACCCACTCACCGGGGAGCTGTTTTTT. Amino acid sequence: CASSPQRDPLTGELFF.

CDR3 amino acids: CASSYSTGRAFF. DNA for the CDR3: TGTGCCAGCAGTTACTCTACTGGGAGGGCTTTCTTT. This sequence joins TRBV6-5 and TRBJ1-1; D gene unclear. V was shortened by 0 bases and J by 11 bases, with 10 bases between the two germline ends. Germline CDR1 reads MNHEY; CDR2 reads SVGAGI. There are 12 residues in the CDR3.

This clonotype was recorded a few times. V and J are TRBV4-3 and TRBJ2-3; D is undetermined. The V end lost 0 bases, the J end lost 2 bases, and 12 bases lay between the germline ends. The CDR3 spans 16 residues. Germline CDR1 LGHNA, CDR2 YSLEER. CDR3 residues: CASSQDDGPSTDTQYF. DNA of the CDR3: TGCGCCAGCAGCCAAGACGATGGACCCTCCACAGATACGCAGTATTTT.

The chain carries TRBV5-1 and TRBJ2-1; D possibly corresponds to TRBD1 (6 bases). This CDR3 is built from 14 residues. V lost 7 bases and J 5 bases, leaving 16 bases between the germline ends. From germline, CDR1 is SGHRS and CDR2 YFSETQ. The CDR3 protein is CASAPQGGNNEQFF. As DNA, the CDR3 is TGCGCCAGCGCGCCCCAAGGGGGTAACAATGAGCAGTTCTTC. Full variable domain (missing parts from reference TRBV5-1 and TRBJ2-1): KAGVTQTPRYLIKTRGQQVTLSCSPISGHRSVSWYQQTPGQGLQFLFEYFSETQRNKGNFPGRFSGRQFSNSRSEMNVSTLELGDSALYLCASAPQGGNNEQFFGPGTRLTVL.

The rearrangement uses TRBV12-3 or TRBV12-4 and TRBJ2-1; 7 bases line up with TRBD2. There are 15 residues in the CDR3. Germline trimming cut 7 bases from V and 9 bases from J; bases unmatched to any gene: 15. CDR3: CASKGAGNPFSEQFF. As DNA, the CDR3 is TGTGCCAGCAAGGGAGCGGGGAACCCTTTTAGTGAGCAGTTCTTC.

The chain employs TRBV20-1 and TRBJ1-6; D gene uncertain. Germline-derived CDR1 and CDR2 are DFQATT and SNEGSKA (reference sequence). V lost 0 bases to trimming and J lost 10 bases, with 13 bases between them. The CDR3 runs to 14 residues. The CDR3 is CSARDLGRNSPLHF. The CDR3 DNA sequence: TGCAGTGCTAGAGATTTAGGGCGAAACTCACCCCTCCACTTT.

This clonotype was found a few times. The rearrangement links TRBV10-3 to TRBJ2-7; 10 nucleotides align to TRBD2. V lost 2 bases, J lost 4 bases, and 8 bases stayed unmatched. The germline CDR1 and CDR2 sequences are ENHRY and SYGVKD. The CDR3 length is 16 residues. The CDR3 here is CAISEALAGPGYEQYF. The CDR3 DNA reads TGTGCCATCAGTGAGGCACTAGCGGGGCCCGGGTACGAGCAGTACTTC.

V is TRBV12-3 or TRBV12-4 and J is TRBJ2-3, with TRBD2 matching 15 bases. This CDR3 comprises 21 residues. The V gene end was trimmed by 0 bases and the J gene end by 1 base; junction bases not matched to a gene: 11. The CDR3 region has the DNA TGTGCCAGCAGTTTAGCGCTCCGGGGACTAGCGGGGGGCCGGGGCACAGATACGCAGTATTTT. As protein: CASSLALRGLAGGRGTDTQYF.

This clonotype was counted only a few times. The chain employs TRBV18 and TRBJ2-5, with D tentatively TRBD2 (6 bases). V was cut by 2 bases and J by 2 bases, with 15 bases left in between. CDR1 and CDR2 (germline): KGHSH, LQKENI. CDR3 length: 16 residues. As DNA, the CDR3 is TGTGCCAGCTCACCAAGCGCCTGGACTAATCAAGAGACCCAGTACTTC. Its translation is CASSPSAWTNQETQYF. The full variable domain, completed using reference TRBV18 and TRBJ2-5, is NAGVMQNPRHLVRRRGQEARLRCSPMKGHSHVYWYRQLPEEGLKFMVYLQKENIIDESGMPKERFSAEFPKEGPSILRIQQVVRGDSAAYFCASSPSAWTNQETQYFGPGTRLLVL.

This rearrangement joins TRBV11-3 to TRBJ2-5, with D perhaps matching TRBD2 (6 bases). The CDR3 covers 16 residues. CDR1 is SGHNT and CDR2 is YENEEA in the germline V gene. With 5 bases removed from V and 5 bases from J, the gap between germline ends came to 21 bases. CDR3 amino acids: CASSPGGAEDLETQYF. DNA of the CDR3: TGTGCCAGCAGCCCTGGAGGGGCAGAGGATCTTGAGACCCAGTACTTC. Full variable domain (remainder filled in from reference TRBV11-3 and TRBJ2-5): EAGVVQSPRYKIIEKKQPVAFWCNPISGHNTLYWYLQNLGQGPELLIRYENEEAVDDSQLPKDRFSAERLKGVDSTLKIQPAELGDSAVYLCASSPGGAEDLETQYFGPGTRLLVL.

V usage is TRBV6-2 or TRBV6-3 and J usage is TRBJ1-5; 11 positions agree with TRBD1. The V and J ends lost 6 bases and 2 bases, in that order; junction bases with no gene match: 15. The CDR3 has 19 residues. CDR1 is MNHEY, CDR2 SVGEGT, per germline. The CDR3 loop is CASSSRGDRGSSGNQPQHF. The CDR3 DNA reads TGTGCCAGCAGCTCCCGAGGGGACAGGGGGTCTAGTGGCAATCAGCCCCAGCATTTT.

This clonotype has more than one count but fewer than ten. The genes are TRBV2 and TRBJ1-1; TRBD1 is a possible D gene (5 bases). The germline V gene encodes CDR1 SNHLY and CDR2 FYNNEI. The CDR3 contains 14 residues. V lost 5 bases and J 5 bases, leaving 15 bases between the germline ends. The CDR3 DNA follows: TGTGCCAGCAGTCCTCGGGCGGGGCGAACTGAAGCTTTCTTT. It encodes CASSPRAGRTEAFF.

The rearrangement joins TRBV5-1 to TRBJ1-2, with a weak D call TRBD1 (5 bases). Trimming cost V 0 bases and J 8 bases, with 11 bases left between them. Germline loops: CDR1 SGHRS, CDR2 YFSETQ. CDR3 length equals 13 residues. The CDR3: CASSLDPGKGYTF. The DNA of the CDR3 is TGCGCCAGCAGCTTGGACCCAGGGAAAGGCTACACCTTC.

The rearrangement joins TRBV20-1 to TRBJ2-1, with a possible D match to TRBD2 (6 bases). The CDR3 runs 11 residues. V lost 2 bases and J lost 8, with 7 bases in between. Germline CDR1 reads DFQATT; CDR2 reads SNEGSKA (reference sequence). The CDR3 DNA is TGCAGTGCTAGAAGACTAGATGAGCAGTTCTTC. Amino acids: CSARRLDEQFF.

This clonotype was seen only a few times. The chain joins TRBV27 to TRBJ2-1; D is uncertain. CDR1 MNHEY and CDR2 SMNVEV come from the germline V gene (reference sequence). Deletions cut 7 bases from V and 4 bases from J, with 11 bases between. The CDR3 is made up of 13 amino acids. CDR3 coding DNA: TGTGCCAGCACCCTACCCCCATACAATGAGCAGTTCTTC. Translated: CASTLPPYNEQFF.

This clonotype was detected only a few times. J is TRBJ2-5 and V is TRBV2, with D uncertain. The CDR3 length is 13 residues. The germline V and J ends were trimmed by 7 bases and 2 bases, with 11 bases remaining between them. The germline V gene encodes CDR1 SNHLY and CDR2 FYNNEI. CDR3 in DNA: TGTGCCAGCATGAGGAGCCATCAAGAGACCCAGTACTTC. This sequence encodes CASMRSHQETQYF.

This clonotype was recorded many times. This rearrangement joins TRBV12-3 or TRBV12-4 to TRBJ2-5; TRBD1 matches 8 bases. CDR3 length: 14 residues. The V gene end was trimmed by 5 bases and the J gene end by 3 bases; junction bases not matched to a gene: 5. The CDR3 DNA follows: TGTGCCAGCAGTACTTTGGACAGGGAAGAGACCCAGTACTTC. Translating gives CASSTLDREETQYF.

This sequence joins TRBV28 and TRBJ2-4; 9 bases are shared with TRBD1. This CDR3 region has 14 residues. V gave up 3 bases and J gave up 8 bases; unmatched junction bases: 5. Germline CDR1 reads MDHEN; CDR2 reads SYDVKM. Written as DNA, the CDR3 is TGTGCCAGCAGTTTTGGGGACAGGGTTCACATTCAGTACTTC. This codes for CASSFGDRVHIQYF.

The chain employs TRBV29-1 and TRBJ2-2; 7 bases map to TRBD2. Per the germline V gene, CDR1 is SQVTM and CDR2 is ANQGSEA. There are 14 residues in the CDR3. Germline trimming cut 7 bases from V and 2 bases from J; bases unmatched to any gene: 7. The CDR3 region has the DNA TGCAGCGCAACCGGGACTACCAACACCGGGGAGCTGTTTTTT. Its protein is CSATGTTNTGELFF.

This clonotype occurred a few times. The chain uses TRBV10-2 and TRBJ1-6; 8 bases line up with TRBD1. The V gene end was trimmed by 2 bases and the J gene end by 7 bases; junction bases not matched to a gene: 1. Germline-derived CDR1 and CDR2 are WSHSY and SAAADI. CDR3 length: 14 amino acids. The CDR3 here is CASSEHRGNSPLHF. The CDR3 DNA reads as TGCGCCAGCAGTGAGCACAGGGGGAATTCACCCCTCCACTTT.

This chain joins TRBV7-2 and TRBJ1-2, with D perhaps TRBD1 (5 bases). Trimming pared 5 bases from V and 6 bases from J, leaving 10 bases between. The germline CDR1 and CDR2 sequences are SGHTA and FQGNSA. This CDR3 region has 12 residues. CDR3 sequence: CASSVDSHGYTF. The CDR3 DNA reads TGTGCCAGCAGCGTCGACAGCCATGGCTACACCTTC.

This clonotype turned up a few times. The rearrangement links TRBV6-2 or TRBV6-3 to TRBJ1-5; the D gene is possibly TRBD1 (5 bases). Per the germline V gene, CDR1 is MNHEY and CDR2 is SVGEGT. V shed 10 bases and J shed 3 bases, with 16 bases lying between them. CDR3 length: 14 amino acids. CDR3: CATAGRGPNQPQHF. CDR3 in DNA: TGTGCCACCGCCGGTCGGGGCCCCAATCAGCCCCAGCATTTT.

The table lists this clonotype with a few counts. For the CDR3, the DNA is TGTGCCAGTACCCGACGCGGGGAAGGGCGTACTGAAGCTTTCTTT. Translating it yields CASTRRGEGRTEAFF. This chain joins TRBV19 and TRBJ1-1; no clear D gene. Trimming removed 7 bases from V and 5 bases from J, with 20 bases in between. The CDR3 length is 15 residues. CDR1 and CDR2 (germline): LNHDA, SQIVND (reference sequence).

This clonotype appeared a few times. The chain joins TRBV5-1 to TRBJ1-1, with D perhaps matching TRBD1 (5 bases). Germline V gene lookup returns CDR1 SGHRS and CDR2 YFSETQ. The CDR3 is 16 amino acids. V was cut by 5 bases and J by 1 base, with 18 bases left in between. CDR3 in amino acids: CASRDRPSSANTEAFF. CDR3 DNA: TGCGCCAGCAGAGACAGACCTTCCTCGGCGAACACTGAAGCTTTCTTT.

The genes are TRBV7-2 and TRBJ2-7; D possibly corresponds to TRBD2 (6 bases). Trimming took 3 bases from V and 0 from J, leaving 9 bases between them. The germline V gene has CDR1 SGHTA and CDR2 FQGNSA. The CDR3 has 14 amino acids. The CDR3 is CASSFLRGSYEQYF. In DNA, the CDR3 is TGTGCCAGCAGCTTTTTGCGGGGCTCCTACGAGCAGTACTTC.

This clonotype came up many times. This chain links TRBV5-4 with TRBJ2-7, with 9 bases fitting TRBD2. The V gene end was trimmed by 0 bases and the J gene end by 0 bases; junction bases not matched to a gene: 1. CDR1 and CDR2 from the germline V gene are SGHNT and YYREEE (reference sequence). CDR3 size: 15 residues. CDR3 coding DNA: TGTGCCAGCAGCTTGGCAGCGGGGGGCTCCTACGAGCAGTACTTC. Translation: CASSLAAGGSYEQYF. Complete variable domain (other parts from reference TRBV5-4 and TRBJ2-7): ETGVTQSPTHLIKTRGQQVTLRCSSQSGHNTVSWYQQALGQGPQFIFQYYREEENGRGNFPPRFSGLQFPNYSSELNVNALELDDSALYLCASSLAAGGSYEQYFGPGTRLTVT.